This T cell receptor beta chain was sequenced during a study of blood T cell repertoires in COVID-19. The overall study: The samples span acute and convalescent COVID-19 from the United States, Italy and Spain. The cDNA or gDNA used as material had been derived from T cells, B-cell-depleted T cells, or PBMCs.

This clone was picked up one time. The CDR3 has 13 residues. The J segment lost 4 bases and the V segment lost 4 bases, leaving 1 base of the junction unmatched. Germline loops: CDR1 LGHNA, CDR2 YNFKEQ. The authors' processing: Amplification from reference gene primers served as the basis for estimated nucleated cell counts. Clones were read by immunoSEQ multiplex PCR, and TCRdb kept only the in-frame ones, dropping some. V, J and clone size are taken as reported in that table, and D and trimming were inferred from the DNA itself. The top ten clones hold 1.5% to 2% of a sample with approximately 73,000 clones, 86% of them seen once.

The receptor was derived from an older woman with acute or convalescent COVID-19. The chain couples TRBV4-2 to TRBJ2-1; 7 nucleotides align to TRBD2. The sample comprised peripheral blood. The CDR3 is CASSRGGYNEQFF. The CDR3 coding sequence is TGTGCCAGCAGCCGGGGAGGGTACAATGAGCAGTTCTTC.